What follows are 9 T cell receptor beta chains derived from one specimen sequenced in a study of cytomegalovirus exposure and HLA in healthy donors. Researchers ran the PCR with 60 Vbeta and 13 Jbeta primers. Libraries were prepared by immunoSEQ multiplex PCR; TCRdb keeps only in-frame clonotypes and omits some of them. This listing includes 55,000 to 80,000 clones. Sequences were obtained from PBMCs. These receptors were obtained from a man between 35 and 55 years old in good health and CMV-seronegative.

CDR3 protein: CASRSSQVPEQYF. CDR3 DNA sequence: TGTGCCAGCAGATCCTCACAGGTTCCCGAGCAGTACTTC. This sequence joins TRBV2 and TRBJ2-7; TRBD1 is a possible D gene (5 bases). The CDR3 is 13 residues long. Germline V gene data show CDR1 as SNHLY and CDR2 as FYNNEI. Trimming took 6 bases from V and 6 from J, leaving 15 bases between them.

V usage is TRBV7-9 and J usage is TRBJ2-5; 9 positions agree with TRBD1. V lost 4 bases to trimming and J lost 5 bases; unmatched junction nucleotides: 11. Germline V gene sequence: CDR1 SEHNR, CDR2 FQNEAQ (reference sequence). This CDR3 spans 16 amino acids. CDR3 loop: CASSSTGTGSSETQYF. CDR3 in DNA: TGTGCCAGCAGCTCCACCGGGACAGGGTCCTCGGAGACCCAGTACTTC.

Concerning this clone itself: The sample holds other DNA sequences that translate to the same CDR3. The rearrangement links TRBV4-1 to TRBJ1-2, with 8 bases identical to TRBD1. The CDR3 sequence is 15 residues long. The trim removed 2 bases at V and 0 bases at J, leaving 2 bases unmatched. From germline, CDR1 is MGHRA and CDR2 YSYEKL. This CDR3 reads CASSQTGGSNYGYTF. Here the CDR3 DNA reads TGCGCCAGCAGCCAAACAGGGGGTTCTAACTATGGCTACACCTTC.

CDR3 sequence (DNA): TGTGCCAGCAGTTATGAACAGGGAAGAACTGAAGCTTTCTTT. Residues: CASSYEQGRTEAFF. The chain joins TRBV6-5 to TRBJ1-1; possible D gene TRBD1, 6 bases. The V and J ends lost 3 bases and 5 bases respectively, with 13 bases between them. CDR1 is MNHEY, CDR2 SVGAGI, per germline. CDR3 length: 14 residues.

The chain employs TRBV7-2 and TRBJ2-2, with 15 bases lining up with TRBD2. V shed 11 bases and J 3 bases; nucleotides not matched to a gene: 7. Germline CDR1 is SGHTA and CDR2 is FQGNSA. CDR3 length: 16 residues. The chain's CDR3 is CASAGTSGGYTGELFF. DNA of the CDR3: TGTGCCTCTGCCGGGACTAGCGGGGGGTACACCGGGGAGCTGTTTTTT.

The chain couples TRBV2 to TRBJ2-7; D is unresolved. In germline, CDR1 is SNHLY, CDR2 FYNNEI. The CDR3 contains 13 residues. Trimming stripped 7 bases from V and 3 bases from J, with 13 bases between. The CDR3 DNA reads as TGTGCCAGCACCTCTGGCCAGAACTACGAGCAGTACTTC. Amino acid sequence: CASTSGQNYEQYF.

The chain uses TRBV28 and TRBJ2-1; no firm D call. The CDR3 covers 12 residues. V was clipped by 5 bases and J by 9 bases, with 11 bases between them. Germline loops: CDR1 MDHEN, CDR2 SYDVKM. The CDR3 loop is CASSRSSPEQFF. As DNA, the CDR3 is TGTGCCAGCAGTCGATCTAGTCCTGAGCAGTTCTTC.

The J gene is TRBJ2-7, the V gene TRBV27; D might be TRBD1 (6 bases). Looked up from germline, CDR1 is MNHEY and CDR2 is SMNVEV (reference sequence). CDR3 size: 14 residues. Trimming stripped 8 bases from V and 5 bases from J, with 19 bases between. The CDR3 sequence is CASGTSGVVNEQYF. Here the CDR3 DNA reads TGTGCCAGCGGAACATCAGGGGTTGTCAACGAGCAGTACTTC.

The CDR3 region has the DNA TGTGCCAGCAGCGGCGTGTGGCAGGGAGGCGAAAAACTGTTTTTT. This gives the protein CASSGVWQGGEKLFF. The chain joins TRBV7-9 to TRBJ1-4; tentative D call: TRBD1 (5 bases). The CDR3 is 15 amino acids. With 5 bases removed from V and 8 bases from J, the gap between germline ends came to 18 bases. Per the germline V gene, CDR1 is SEHNR and CDR2 is FQNEAQ (reference sequence).